This entry lists 7 T cell receptor beta chains sequenced from one sample in a study of blood T cell repertoires in COVID-19 (TCRdb year 2020). Receptor libraries were prepared by the immunoSEQ multiplex PCR assay. Held by TCRdb, this immuneACCESS table contains in-frame sequences only and omits some clones. Under half of the omission traces to an unresolved V gene where checked; the cause of the rest is unknown. The sample data list under 100,000 clones, and over 80% of these were observed just once. Together, the top ten hold around 3.7% of the sample. The sample taken for sequencing was peripheral blood. The receptors come from a man aged 45-65 years with acute or convalescent COVID-19.

The V gene is TRBV5-6, the J gene TRBJ2-5; D is undetermined. Germline CDR1 and CDR2: SGHDT and YYEEEE. Trimming left V 0 bases short and J 1 base short, with 10 bases between. The CDR3 covers 15 residues. The CDR3 sequence is CASSLGASPQETQYF. The CDR3 DNA sequence: TGTGCCAGCAGCTTGGGGGCGTCCCCCCAAGAGACCCAGTACTTC.

The CDR3 sequence is CASRADRTRPGQYF. DNA for the CDR3: TGTGCCAGTAGAGCGGACAGGACTCGCCCGGGCCAGTACTTC. This chain joins TRBV19 and TRBJ2-5; 7 bases line up with TRBD1. Germline V gene lookup returns CDR1 LNHDA and CDR2 SQIVND (reference sequence). The CDR3 contains 14 residues. V shed 6 bases, J shed 10 bases, and the junction held 14 bases outside the gene matches.

V gene TRBV13 combines with J gene TRBJ1-1; D ambiguous. This CDR3 contains 13 residues. V shed 5 bases and J shed 5 bases, with 12 bases lying between them. Germline V gene data show CDR1 as PRHDT and CDR2 as FYEKMQ (reference sequence). The CDR3 nucleotides read TGTGCCAGCAGCCCCCGTGAGGGAACTGAAGCTTTCTTT. Its protein is CASSPREGTEAFF.

The rearrangement joins TRBV29-1 to TRBJ2-3, with D possibly TRBD2 on 6 matching bases. CDR3 size: 13 residues. CDR1 and CDR2 (germline): SQVTM, ANQGSEA. Trimming pared 4 bases from V and 1 base from J, leaving 9 bases between. CDR3 nucleotides: TGCAGCGTTGCCCCTAGCGGCACAGATACGCAGTATTTT. Protein product: CSVAPSGTDTQYF.

This clone occurred once. This chain links TRBV4-2 with TRBJ2-6; D remains ambiguous. The CDR3 is 16 residues long. From germline, CDR1 is LGHNA and CDR2 YNFKEQ. Trimming stripped 0 bases from V and 2 bases from J, with 8 bases between. CDR3 amino acids: CASSQDSQAGANVLTF. As DNA, the CDR3 is TGTGCCAGCAGCCAAGATTCCCAGGCTGGGGCCAACGTCCTGACTTTC.

This rearrangement joins TRBV27 to TRBJ1-1, with D possibly matching TRBD1 (6 bases). Germline CDR1 is MNHEY and CDR2 is SMNVEV (reference sequence). This CDR3 contains 15 residues. V lost 5 bases and J lost 3, with 16 bases in between. The CDR3: CASSLTPTGYTEAFF. The CDR3 bases are TGTGCCAGCAGTCTCACTCCGACAGGCTACACTGAAGCTTTCTTT.

This chain joins TRBV27 and TRBJ2-2; 7 bases are a match to TRBD1. In germline, CDR1 is MNHEY, CDR2 SMNVEV (reference sequence). Trimming at V came to 8 bases and at J to 4 bases, leaving 13 bases not matched to a gene. This CDR3 is 16 amino acids long. This chain's CDR3 is CASGTPTGSRTGELFF. Here the CDR3 DNA reads TGTGCCAGCGGGACGCCGACAGGGAGTCGCACCGGGGAGCTGTTTTTT.